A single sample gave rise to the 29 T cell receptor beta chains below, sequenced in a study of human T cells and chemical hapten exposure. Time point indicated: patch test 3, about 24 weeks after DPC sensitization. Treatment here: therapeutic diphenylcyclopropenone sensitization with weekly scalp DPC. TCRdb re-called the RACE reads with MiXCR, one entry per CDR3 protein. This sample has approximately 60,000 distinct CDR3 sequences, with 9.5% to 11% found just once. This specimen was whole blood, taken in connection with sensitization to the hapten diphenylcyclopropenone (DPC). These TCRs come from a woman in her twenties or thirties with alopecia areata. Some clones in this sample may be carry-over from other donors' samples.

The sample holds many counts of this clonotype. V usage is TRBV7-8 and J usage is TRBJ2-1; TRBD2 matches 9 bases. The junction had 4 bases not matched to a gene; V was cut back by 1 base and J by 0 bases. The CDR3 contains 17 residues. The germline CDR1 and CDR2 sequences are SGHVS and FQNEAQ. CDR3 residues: CASSLGGAGGSYNEQFF. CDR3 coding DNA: TGTGCCAGCAGCTTAGGAGGAGCGGGAGGCTCCTACAATGAGCAGTTCTTC. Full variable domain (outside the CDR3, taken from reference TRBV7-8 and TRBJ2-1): GAGVSQSPRYKVAKRGQDVALRCDPISGHVSLFWYQQALGQGPEFLTYFQNEAQLDKSGLPSDRFFAERPEGSVSTLKIQRTQQEDSAVYLCASSLGGAGGSYNEQFFGPGTRLTVL.

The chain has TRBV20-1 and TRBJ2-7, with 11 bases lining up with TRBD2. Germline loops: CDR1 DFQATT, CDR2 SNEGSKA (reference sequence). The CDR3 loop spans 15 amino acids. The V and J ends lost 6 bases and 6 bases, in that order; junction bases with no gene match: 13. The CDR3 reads CSAQKPRLAGREQYF. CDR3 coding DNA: TGCAGTGCACAGAAACCGAGACTAGCGGGACGCGAGCAGTACTTC.

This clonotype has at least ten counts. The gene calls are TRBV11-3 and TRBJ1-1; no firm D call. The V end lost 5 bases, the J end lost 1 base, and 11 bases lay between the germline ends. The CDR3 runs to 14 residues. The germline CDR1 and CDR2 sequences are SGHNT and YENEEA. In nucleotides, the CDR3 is TGTGCCAGCAGCCGTGGACCGACGAACACTGAAGCTTTCTTT. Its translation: CASSRGPTNTEAFF.

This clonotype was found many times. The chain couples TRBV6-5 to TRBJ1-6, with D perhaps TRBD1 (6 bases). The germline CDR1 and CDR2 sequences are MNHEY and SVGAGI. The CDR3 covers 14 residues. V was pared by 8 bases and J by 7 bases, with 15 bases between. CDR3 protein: CASGGGQNNSPLHF. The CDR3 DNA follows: TGTGCCAGCGGGGGGGGACAAAACAATTCACCCCTCCACTTT.

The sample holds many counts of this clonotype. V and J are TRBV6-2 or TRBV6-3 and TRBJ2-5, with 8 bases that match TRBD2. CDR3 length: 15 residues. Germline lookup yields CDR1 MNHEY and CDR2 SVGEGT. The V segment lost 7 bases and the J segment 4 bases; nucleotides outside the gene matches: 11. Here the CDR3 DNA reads TGTGCCAGCACCGACGGTAGCGGGGCCGGAGAGACCCAGTACTTC. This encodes CASTDGSGAGETQYF.

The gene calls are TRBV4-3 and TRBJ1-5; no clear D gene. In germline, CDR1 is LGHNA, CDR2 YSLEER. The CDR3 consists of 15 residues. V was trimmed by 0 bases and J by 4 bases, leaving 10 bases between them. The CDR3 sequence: CASSQDWRLNQPQHF. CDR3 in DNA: TGCGCCAGCAGCCAAGACTGGCGGTTAAATCAGCCCCAGCATTTT.

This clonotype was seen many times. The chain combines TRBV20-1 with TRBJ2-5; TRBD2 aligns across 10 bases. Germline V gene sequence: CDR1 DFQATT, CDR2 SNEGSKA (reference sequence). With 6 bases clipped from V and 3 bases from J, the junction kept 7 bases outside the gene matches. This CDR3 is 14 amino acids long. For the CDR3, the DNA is TGCAGTGCCACGGCCGGGACTAGCGAAGAGACCCAGTACTTC. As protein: CSATAGTSEETQYF.

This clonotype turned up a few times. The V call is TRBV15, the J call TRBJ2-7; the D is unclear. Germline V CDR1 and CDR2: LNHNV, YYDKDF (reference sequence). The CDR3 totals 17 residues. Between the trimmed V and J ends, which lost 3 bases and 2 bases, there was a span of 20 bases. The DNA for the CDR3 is TGTGCCACCAGCAGCCAAATAACGATCAGCATACCCTACGAGCAGTACTTC. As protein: CATSSQITISIPYEQYF.

The CDR3 DNA reads TGCAGCGTTGCTGTAACAGGGTACGGGGATACGCAGTATTTT. Amino acid sequence: CSVAVTGYGDTQYF. The chain couples TRBV29-1 to TRBJ2-3, with a weak D call TRBD1 (6 bases). The V gene's germline CDR1 is SQVTM and CDR2 ANQGSEA. The CDR3 spans 14 residues. The germline V and J ends were trimmed by 4 bases and 6 bases, with 17 bases remaining between them.

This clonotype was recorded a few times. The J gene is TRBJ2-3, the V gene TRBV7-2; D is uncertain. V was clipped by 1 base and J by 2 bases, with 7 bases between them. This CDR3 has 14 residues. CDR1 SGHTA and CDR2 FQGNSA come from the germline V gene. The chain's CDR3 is CASSLEYSTDTQYF. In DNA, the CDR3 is TGTGCCAGCAGCTTAGAGTACTCCACAGATACGCAGTATTTT. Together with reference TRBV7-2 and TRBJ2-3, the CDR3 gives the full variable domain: GAGVSQSPSNKVTEKGKDVELRCDPISGHTALYWYRQSLGQGLEFLIYFQGNSAPDKSGLPSDRFSAERTGGSVSTLTIQRTQQEDSAVYLCASSLEYSTDTQYFGPGTRLTVL.

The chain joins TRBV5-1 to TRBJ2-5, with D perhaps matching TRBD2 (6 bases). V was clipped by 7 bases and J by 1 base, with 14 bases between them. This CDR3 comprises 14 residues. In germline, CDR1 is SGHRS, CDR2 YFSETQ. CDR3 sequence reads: CASSTGTPQETQYF. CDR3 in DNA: TGCGCCAGCTCGACTGGGACTCCCCAAGAGACCCAGTACTTC.

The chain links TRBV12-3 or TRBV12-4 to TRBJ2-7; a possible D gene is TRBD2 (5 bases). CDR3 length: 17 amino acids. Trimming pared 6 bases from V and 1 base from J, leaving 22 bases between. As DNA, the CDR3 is TGTGCCAGCAGCCGTCCCCGGGGTCCCTCCCAATCCTACGAGCAGTACTTC. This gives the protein CASSRPRGPSQSYEQYF.

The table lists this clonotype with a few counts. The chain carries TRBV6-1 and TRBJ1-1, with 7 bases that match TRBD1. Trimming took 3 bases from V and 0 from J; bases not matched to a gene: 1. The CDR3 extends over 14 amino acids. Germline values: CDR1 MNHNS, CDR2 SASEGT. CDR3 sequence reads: CASSEGQMNTEAFF. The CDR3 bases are TGTGCCAGCAGTGAGGGACAGATGAACACTGAAGCTTTCTTT.

CDR3 in amino acids: CASSLASRYEQFF. DNA of the CDR3: TGTGCCAGCAGCTTAGCTAGTAGGTATGAGCAGTTCTTC. This chain links TRBV5-4 with TRBJ2-1; D unclear. Germline V CDR1 and CDR2: SGHNT, YYREEE (reference sequence). The CDR3 loop spans 13 amino acids. V gave up 2 bases and J gave up 8 bases, with 11 bases separating them.

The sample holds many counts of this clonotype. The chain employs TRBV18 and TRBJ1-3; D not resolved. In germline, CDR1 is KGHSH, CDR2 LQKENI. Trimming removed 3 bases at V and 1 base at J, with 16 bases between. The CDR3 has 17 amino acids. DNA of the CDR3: TGTGCCAGCTCACCCTCGGGCGGGTCGAGGTCTGGAAACACCATATATTTT. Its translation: CASSPSGGSRSGNTIYF.

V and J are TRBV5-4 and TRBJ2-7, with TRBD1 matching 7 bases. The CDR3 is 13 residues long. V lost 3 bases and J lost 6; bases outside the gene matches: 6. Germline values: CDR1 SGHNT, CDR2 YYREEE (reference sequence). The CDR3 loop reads CASSYTQGTEQYF. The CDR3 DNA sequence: TGTGCCAGCAGCTATACACAGGGGACCGAGCAGTACTTC.

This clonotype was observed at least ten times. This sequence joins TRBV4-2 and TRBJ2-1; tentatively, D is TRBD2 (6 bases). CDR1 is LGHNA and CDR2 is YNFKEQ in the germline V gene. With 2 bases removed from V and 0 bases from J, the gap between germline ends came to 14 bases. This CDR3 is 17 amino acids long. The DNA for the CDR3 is TGTGCCAGCAGCCAACGCCGCGCGGGAAACTCCTACAATGAGCAGTTCTTC. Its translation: CASSQRRAGNSYNEQFF.

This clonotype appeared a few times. Written as DNA, the CDR3 is TGCAGTGCTCTAACTGATAGCAATCAGCCCCAGCATTTT. Amino acids: CSALTDSNQPQHF. The chain is built from TRBV20-1 and TRBJ1-5; D is undetermined. The CDR3 has 13 amino acids. The germline gives CDR1 DFQATT, CDR2 SNEGSKA (reference sequence). With 5 bases removed from V and 0 bases from J, the gap between germline ends came to 8 bases.

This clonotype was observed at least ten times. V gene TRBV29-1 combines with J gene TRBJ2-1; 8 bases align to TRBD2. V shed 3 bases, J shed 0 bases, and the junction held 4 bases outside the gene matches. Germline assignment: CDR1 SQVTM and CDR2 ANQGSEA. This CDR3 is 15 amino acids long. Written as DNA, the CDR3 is TGCAGCGTTGACCGAGGGACTAGCTCCTACAATGAGCAGTTCTTC. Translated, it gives CSVDRGTSSYNEQFF.

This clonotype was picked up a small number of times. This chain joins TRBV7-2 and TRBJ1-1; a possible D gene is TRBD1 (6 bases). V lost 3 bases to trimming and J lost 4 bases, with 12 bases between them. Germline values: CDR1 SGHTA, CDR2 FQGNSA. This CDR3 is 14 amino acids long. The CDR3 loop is CASSFTGKGTEAFF. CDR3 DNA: TGTGCCAGCAGCTTTACAGGGAAGGGCACTGAAGCTTTCTTT.

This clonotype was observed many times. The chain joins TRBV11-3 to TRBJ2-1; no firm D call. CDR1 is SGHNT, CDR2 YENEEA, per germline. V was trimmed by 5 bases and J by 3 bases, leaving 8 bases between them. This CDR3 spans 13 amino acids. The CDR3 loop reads CASSQEFYNEQFF. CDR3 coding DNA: TGTGCCAGCAGCCAGGAGTTCTACAATGAGCAGTTCTTC.

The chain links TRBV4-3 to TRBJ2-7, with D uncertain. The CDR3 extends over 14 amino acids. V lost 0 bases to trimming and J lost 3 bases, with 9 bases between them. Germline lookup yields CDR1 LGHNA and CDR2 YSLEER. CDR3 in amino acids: CASSQDYRNYEQYF. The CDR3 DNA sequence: TGCGCCAGCAGCCAAGATTATCGGAACTACGAGCAGTACTTC.

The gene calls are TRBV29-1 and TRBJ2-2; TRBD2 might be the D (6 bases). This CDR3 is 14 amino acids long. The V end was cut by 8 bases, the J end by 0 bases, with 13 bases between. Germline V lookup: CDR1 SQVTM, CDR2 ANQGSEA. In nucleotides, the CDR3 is TGCAGCACCACCGGCGGGACGAACACCGGGGAGCTGTTTTTT. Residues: CSTTGGTNTGELFF.

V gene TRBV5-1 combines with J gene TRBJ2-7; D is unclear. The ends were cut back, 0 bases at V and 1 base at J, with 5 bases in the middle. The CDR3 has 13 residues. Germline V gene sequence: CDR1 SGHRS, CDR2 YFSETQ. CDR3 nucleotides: TGCGCCAGCAGCTTGGCGCAGTCCTACGAGCAGTACTTC. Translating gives CASSLAQSYEQYF.

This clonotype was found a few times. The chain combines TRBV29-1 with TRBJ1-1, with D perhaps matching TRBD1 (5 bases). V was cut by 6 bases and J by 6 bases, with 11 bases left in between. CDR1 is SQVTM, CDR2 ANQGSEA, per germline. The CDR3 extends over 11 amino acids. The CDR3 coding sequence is TGCAGCGTCCGAGGGGCTGCTGAAGCTTTCTTT. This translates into CSVRGAAEAFF.

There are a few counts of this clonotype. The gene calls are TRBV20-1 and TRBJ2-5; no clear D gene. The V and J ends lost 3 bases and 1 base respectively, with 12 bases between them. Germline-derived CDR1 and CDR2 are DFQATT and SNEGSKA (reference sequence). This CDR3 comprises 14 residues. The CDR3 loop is CSASPFGRQETQYF. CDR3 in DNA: TGCAGTGCTAGCCCCTTTGGGCGCCAAGAGACCCAGTACTTC.

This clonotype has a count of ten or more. The DNA of the CDR3 is TGTGCCAGCAGCGCCCCGGGCAGCATCGAGACAGATACGCAGTATTTT. Amino acids: CASSAPGSIETDTQYF. This rearrangement joins TRBV25-1 to TRBJ2-3; D gene unclear. Germline-derived CDR1 and CDR2 are MGHDK and SYGVNS. The CDR3 spans 16 residues. With 6 bases removed from V and 3 bases from J, the gap between germline ends came to 19 bases.

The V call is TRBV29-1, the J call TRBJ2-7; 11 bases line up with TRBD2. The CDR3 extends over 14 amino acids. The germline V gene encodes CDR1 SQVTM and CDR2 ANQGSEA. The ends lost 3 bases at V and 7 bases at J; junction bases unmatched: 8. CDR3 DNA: TGCAGCGTTGACGTGGTAGCGGGAGGGGGTGAGCAGTACTTC. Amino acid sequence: CSVDVVAGGGEQYF.

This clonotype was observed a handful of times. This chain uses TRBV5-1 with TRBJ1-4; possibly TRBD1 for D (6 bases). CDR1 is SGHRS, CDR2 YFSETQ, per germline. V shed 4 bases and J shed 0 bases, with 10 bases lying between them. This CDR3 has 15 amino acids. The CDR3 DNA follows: TGCGCCAGCAGCCTTCAGGGGACAACTAATGAAAAACTGTTTTTT. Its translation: CASSLQGTTNEKLFF. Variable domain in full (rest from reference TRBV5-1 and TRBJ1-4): KAGVTQTPRYLIKTRGQQVTLSCSPISGHRSVSWYQQTPGQGLQFLFEYFSETQRNKGNFPGRFSGRQFSNSRSEMNVSTLELGDSALYLCASSLQGTTNEKLFFGSGTQLSVL.